This entry is about one T cell receptor (beta chain). The antigen remains undetermined. Expansion of antigen-specific CD4+ T cells with viral peptide pools was carried out by the ViraFEST assay before sequencing. Cultured cells yielded isolated CD4+ T cells after nine to ten days. SARS-CoV-2 infected the person between March and December 2020, as confirmed by PCR. Participants received two doses of either the BNT162b2 or mRNA-1273 vaccine. This record comes from a study of vaccination effects on CD4 cells after COVID-19. Method: immunoSEQ multiplex PCR; TCRdb's copy keeps in-frame clones and lacks some. The sample lists about 18,000 clones; approximately 82% were seen once. Germline V gives CDR1 SGDLS, CDR2 YYNGEE. V gave up 0 bases and J gave up 2 bases, with 7 bases separating them. The CDR3 is 14 residues long.

The input for sequencing was CD4+ T cells from PBMCs cultured with SARS-CoV-2 spike peptides, taken after COVID-19 vaccination. This chain joins TRBV9 and TRBJ2-3; D is undetermined. This sequence originates from a human donor who had a prior SARS-CoV-2 infection. The CDR3 bases are TGTGCCAGCAGCGTAGTGTCAACCACAGATACGCAGTATTTT. Amino acid sequence: CASSVVSTTDTQYF.